The source of this TCR beta chain is a study of cytomegalovirus exposure and HLA in healthy donors (dated by TCRdb to 2016 to 2017). For the wider study: An earlier analysis of approximately 640 of the donors reported about 250 Gb of sequence data and 120 million or so unique TCR beta sequences from roughly 200 million T cells. Alongside the repertoire data, information on donor age, sex, ethnicity and CMV serostatus was compiled. The study aimed to test whether cataloging public T cell receptors could reveal signatures of past pathogen exposure. The study combined high-throughput TCR immunosequencing, statistical association of individual TCRs with disease status, and machine learning to predict cytomegalovirus infection status. Every discovery cohort repertoire had been produced on one sequencing platform. Genome-wide SNP genotypes for about three fifths of the roughly 670 donors were used in a later genetic analysis, which treated that subset as a discovery cohort. A later analysis re-examined previously published TCR beta repertoires from 600 to 700 donors and added high-resolution HLA genotyping to investigate patterns of TCR occurrence. Class I and class II HLA loci were covered by the typing at four-digit resolution. To decide whether each TCR beta V gene segment behaved as functional or pseudogenic, an earlier analysis of fewer than 750 of the donors relied on high-throughput TCR beta sequencing. Of the approximately 400 genotyped donors, approximately 80% fell in the genetic ancestry cluster associated with self-reported Caucasian donors. About five DR-DQ haplotypes were handled as single units for association and clustering, since linkage in the cohort was strong. In the later analysis, no new phenotypic data were used to find candidate immune exposures; instead, reliance was placed on TCR beta sequences and their occurrence across donors. An early release that covered fewer than 750 HLA-typed donors contained around 300 gigabases of sequencing data and around 85 million unique TCR sequences. A separate validation cohort of 90 to 150 different subjects was used in addition to the 666-subject first cohort. Among a few hundred genotyped donors of the cohort, an average of about 240,000 unique TCR beta nucleotide sequences were sequenced per donor, approximately 20% of them non-productive. The number of donors typed differed by locus, with about 629-630 for A, B, C, DRB1 and DQB1, around 500 for DQA1, 600 to 610 for DPA1, and over 400 for DPB1. The study profiled the T cell repertoires of under 850 subjects by immunosequencing and related them to cytomegalovirus serostatus.

From a lookup of the germline V gene, CDR1 and CDR2 are SGHNT and YENEEA. The CDR3, cysteine through phenylalanine, is 20 amino acids long. The entry retains the CDR3 DNA only, 60 bases that are in frame from base 1. V gives up 0 bases and J gives up 4 bases, and the segment between their germline ends measures 25 bases. Receptors were amplified or captured by the immunoSEQ multiplex PCR assay. The multiplex PCR relied on a mix of 60 forward primers for TCR Vbeta segments and 13 reverse primers for TCR Jbeta segments. A multiplex PCR assay on genomic DNA amplified the CDR3 region of rearranged TCR beta genes. The Illumina HiSeq System was used to sequence the amplified TCR beta libraries as 87-base-pair reads. In the original analysis: A later analysis counted about 80 million unique TCR beta chains across the 666 repertoires, and around 12 million of these chains were shared by at least two donors. Raw reads were error-corrected and collapsed into unique sequences with a nearest-neighbor algorithm that merged closely related sequences to remove PCR and sequencing errors. Alignment of CDR3 sequences to IMGT reference sequences was used to assign V, D and J gene segments. For a sequence to be retained, a match of at least six nucleotides was required to both a V gene segment and a J gene segment. A rearrangement counted as productive if the CDR3 had no stop codons and remained in frame with V and J, and every other rearrangement counted as non-productive. Following IMGT convention, CDR3 was defined as the stretch from the second conserved V-encoded cysteine to the conserved J-encoded phenylalanine. Sequences without an unambiguous match to a single V gene segment were excluded from the earlier analysis of about 600 of the donors. In an earlier analysis of 587 of the donors, a V segment was called functional when productive rearrangements were above 56.7%, and segregating when the standard deviation between donors exceeded 5%. A statistical classification framework was developed to diagnose cytomegalovirus status using the catalog of TCR beta chain sequences. V and J gene assignment, in a later analysis, came from comparing TCR nucleotide sequences with IMGT/GENE-DB human TR gene sequences. The TCRdist pipeline was used in a later analysis to assign CDR3 sequences and most-parsimonious VDJ recombination scenarios. In a later analysis, each TCR beta chain was defined by its CDR3 amino acid sequence together with its V-gene family, and reads lacking a unique V-gene family were excluded. A later analysis removed 592 highly shared, low-generation-probability nucleotide sequences to deal with suspected cross-contamination and a sequencing artifact. In a later analysis, a clonal expansion index for each public chain was calculated from normalized within-repertoire ranks of inferred template counts. In a later analysis, generation probabilities were computed using a VDJ recombination model fitted to out-of-frame rearrangements, and the results were checked against IGoR. In a later analysis, TCR-TCR, TCR-HLA and TCR-CMV co-occurrence was scored with hypergeometric tests, and a repertoire-size bias correction was applied to TCR pairs. False discovery rates were estimated in a later analysis by permuting HLA or CMV assignments 20 times. In a later analysis, co-occurring TCRs were grouped using DBSCAN, with TCRdist sequence similarity added in when clustering inside HLA-allele-positive subsets. Repertoires with fewer than 30,000 or more than 120,000 public chains were left out of co-occurrence clustering, as were four to six repertoires with anomalous nucleotide sharing. Held by TCRdb, this immuneACCESS table contains in-frame sequences only and omits some clones. Under half of the omission traces to an unresolved V gene where checked; the cause of the rest is unknown. V, J and clone size are taken as reported in that table, and D and trimming were inferred from the DNA itself. Counted in this sample were around 130,000 clones; nearly 85% of them appeared once. The ten largest clones add up to roughly 1.2% of the sample.

As regards this clone: It lacks a known antigen. No clone much larger than this one lies a single base away; base qualities are absent.

The cohort comprised fewer than 700 healthy bone marrow donors. At the time of sampling, every cohort member was nominally healthy, though immune exposures that went unrecorded were likely present. The donor tested CMV seronegative and was one of the 352 seronegative cohort members. A peripheral blood sample was collected from each donor, and TCR beta sequencing was performed on peripheral blood mononuclear cells. Genomic DNA extraction from the blood cell samples was performed with the Qiagen DNeasy Blood Extraction Kit. Paper-wide results and their limitations: A total of 164 TCR beta chains were listed by the study as associated with cytomegalovirus. An association between a missense DCLRE1C variant and V-gene and J-gene trimming of TCR beta chains was found in a later genetic analysis and replicated in an independent cohort. When HLA alleles, especially DR and DQ, strongly co-occurred, TCR associations were difficult to assign to individual alleles. In a later analysis, most CMV-associated TCR beta chains were found to appear HLA-restricted, with HLA associations seemingly driven largely by CMV exposure. A later analysis associated about 17,000 TCR beta sequences with specific HLA alleles at a false discovery rate of 0.05. Compared with the approximately 710-donor mean, donors in an Asian-associated ancestry cluster had fewer N-insertions in productive TCRs, according to a later genetic analysis. A few of the identified cytomegalovirus-associated TCR beta chains were confirmed in vitro to be specific for cytomegalovirus antigens. Some IMGT-functional V segments, including TRBV6-2 and TRBV6-3, could not be told apart with the 87-base-pair reads, so those segments were excluded. In an earlier analysis of over 550 of the donors, most TCR beta V segments were observed in productive rearrangements about 90% or about 30% of the time, broadly matching IMGT annotations. Cytomegalovirus status was reported to be diagnosed by the classifier with high specificity and sensitivity in both the original and validation cohorts. While some public TCRs were present in many individuals, most TCR sequences turned up only very rarely across donors. A further reported finding was that TCR beta sequences accurately predicted the HLA-A and HLA-B alleles for most subjects in the first cohort. The cohort was sequenced for TCR beta chains only, and without alpha or paired-chain data the features that could be detected were limited. A group of highly shared sequence variants was considered likely to be a technical artifact of the sequencing pipeline. Because some donors lacked HLA typing at each locus, the association tests relied only on the typed subset. In a later analysis, HLA-associated TCR beta chains were found to be more clonally expanded and to have lower generation probabilities than equally common non-associated chains. According to the authors, the approach could potentially be generalized to other disease states and immunological phenotypes. Linkage disequilibrium might explain the correlated functional status among segregating V segments, but an unknown experimental factor could not be ruled out. A later analysis reported that several top co-occurrence clusters appeared linked to parvovirus B19, influenza, CMV and Epstein-Barr virus. For the cohort, immune exposure information was limited to CMV serostatus. Because counts were too low, 15 to 20 rarely observed V segments, including chromosome 9 orphons, were left out of the earlier analysis of 587 of the donors. Presence/absence analyses assumed roughly uniform sequencing depth across donors, an assumption that may not hold. A later analysis found that TCR association rates varied across HLA loci, with DRB1 alleles showing the most associated TCRs and HLA-C alleles the fewest.

The chain is made from TRBV11-3 and TRBJ2-1, and possibly TRBD2, on 6 matching bases. The source of this sequence is a boy aged 5-17 years in good health and CMV-seronegative. The sample was PBMCs. The CDR3 region reads CASSLDPKRWEALGYNEQFF. The DNA is TGTGCCAGCAGCTTAGATCCAAAGAGATGGGAGGCCCTGGGTTACAATGAGCAGTTCTTC.